The 14 T cell receptor beta chains reported below all come from one sample, sequenced in a study of spatial heterogeneity in lung cancer. The study, taken as a whole, reports: Mutation counts in tumors were tracked by counts of expanded intratumoral alpha and beta TCRs.

Time point in this sample: sample taken at primary tumor resection. Which antigens these TCRs recognize remains unknown. A single record per CDR3 protein comes from TCRdb applying MiXCR to the 5' RACE reads. The sample lists roughly 8,300 distinct CDR3 sequences; less than 6% were seen once. The specimen comprised lung tumor tissue, sampled at surgery. The receptors originated from a female donor with early-stage non-small cell lung cancer.

Concerning this clonotype itself: With a much larger clone just one base away, this may be a read error. The chain employs TRBV3-1 and TRBJ1-2; D is perhaps TRBD1 (6 bases). Looked up from germline, CDR1 is LGHDT and CDR2 is YNNKEL (reference sequence). CDR3 length equals 17 residues. The CDR3 protein is CASSQAFSKGEGYGYNF. The CDR3 nucleotides read TGTGCCAGCAGCCAAGCATTTTCAAAGGGGGAGGGCTATGGCTACAACTTC. Filled out from reference TRBV3-1 and TRBJ1-2, the complete variable domain reads DTAVSQTPKYLVTQMGNDKSIKCEQNLGHDTMYWYKQDSKKFLKIMFSYNNKELIINETVPNRFSPKSPDKAHLNLHINSLELGDSAVYFCASSQAFSKGEGYGYNFGSGTRLTVV.

CDR3 sequence reads: CASSLAGDYEQYF. In DNA, the CDR3 is TGTGCCAGCAGCTTAGCGGGAGATTACGAGCAGTACTTC. J is TRBJ2-7 and V is TRBV7-9; a weak D match, TRBD2 (5 bases). This CDR3 has 13 amino acids. CDR1 SEHNR and CDR2 FQNEAQ come from the germline V gene (reference sequence). V was clipped by 0 bases and J by 4 bases, with 7 bases between them.

The chain uses TRBV20-1 and TRBJ2-1, with TRBD2 matching 13 bases. Trimming at V came to 3 bases and at J to 5 bases, leaving 10 bases not matched to a gene. The CDR3 has 17 amino acids. CDR1 DFQATT and CDR2 SNEGSKA come from the germline V gene (reference sequence). CDR3 residues: CSASNPRTSGRDNEQFF. CDR3 coding DNA: TGCAGTGCTAGCAACCCCAGGACTAGCGGGAGAGACAATGAGCAGTTCTTC.

The table lists this clonotype with many counts. The chain combines TRBV2 with TRBJ2-7; either TRBD1 or TRBD2 may supply D (6 bases each). Germline loops: CDR1 SNHLY, CDR2 FYNNEI. The V and J ends lost 4 bases and 7 bases respectively, with 14 bases between them. The CDR3 extends over 13 amino acids. Written as DNA, the CDR3 is TGTGCCAGCAGTGGGGGGGCCCTCCGGGAGCAGTACTTC. Protein: CASSGGALREQYF.

This clonotype was observed at least ten times. The rearrangement uses TRBV29-1 and TRBJ1-1, with D perhaps matching TRBD1 (5 bases). The germline V gene has CDR1 SQVTM and CDR2 ANQGSEA. The CDR3 has 13 residues. Between the trimmed V and J ends, which lost 4 bases and 5 bases, there was a span of 14 bases. CDR3: CSVVQAAGTEAFF. CDR3 DNA sequence: TGCAGCGTTGTACAGGCCGCGGGGACTGAAGCTTTCTTT.

This clonotype was counted many times. V usage is TRBV5-1 and J usage is TRBJ1-1; D ambiguous. V shed 0 bases and J shed 4 bases, with 10 bases lying between them. Per germline, CDR1 SGHRS and CDR2 YFSETQ. This CDR3 spans 14 amino acids. The CDR3 region has the DNA TGCGCCAGCAGCTTGGCCGGTTGGGGCACTGAAGCTTTCTTT. It yields the protein CASSLAGWGTEAFF.

There are many counts of this clonotype. The V and J genes are TRBV18 and TRBJ2-2, with D uncertain. CDR1 and CDR2 (germline): KGHSH, LQKENI. CDR3 length: 14 residues. V was shortened by 0 bases and J by 0 bases, with 2 bases between the two germline ends. CDR3 DNA sequence: TGTGCCAGCTCACCACCGACGAACACCGGGGAGCTGTTTTTT. Translated: CASSPPTNTGELFF.

This clonotype is categorized as medium-sized. The chain recombines TRBV18 with TRBJ1-6, with TRBD1 matching 7 bases. CDR3 length: 15 amino acids. The V segment lost 6 bases and the J segment 10 bases; nucleotides outside the gene matches: 12. From germline, CDR1 is KGHSH and CDR2 LQKENI. CDR3 loop: CASSAGTGAISPLHF. Here the CDR3 DNA reads TGTGCCAGCTCCGCAGGCACAGGGGCGATCTCACCCCTCCACTTT.

This clonotype was observed at least ten times. The gene calls are TRBV20-1 and TRBJ1-6; D remains unclear. Trimming shortened V by 3 bases and J by 7 bases, and 10 bases separated the two germline ends. The CDR3 has 13 residues. Per the germline V gene, CDR1 is DFQATT and CDR2 is SNEGSKA (reference sequence). CDR3 region: CSARQGLNSPLHF. In DNA, the CDR3 is TGCAGTGCTAGGCAAGGGTTAAATTCACCCCTCCACTTT.

The rearrangement links TRBV29-1 to TRBJ2-3, with D unresolved. Germline values: CDR1 SQVTM, CDR2 ANQGSEA. Between the trimmed V and J ends, which lost 8 bases and 4 bases, there was a span of 10 bases. There are 11 residues in the CDR3. CDR3 sequence (DNA): TGCAGCCTTGGCCGTGCAGATACGCAGTATTTT. Amino acids: CSLGRADTQYF.

The chain employs TRBV28 and TRBJ2-7; D remains ambiguous. This CDR3 comprises 12 residues. Trimming took off 4 bases at V and 2 bases at J, with 6 bases between the two ends. The V gene's germline CDR1 is MDHEN and CDR2 SYDVKM. DNA for the CDR3: TGTGCCAGCAGTTCGGGTCCCTACGAGCAGTACTTC. This sequence encodes CASSSGPYEQYF. Combining the CDR3 with reference TRBV28 and TRBJ2-7 gives the whole variable domain DVKVTQSSRYLVKRTGEKVFLECVQDMDHENMFWYRQDPGLGLRLIYFSYDVKMKEKGDIPEGYSVSREKKERFSLILESASTNQTSMYLCASSSGPYEQYFGPGTRLTVT.

This clonotype is judged medium-sized. The rearrangement links TRBV10-2 to TRBJ1-5; D gene unclear. The germline CDR1 and CDR2 sequences are WSHSY and SAAADI. Deletions cut 3 bases from V and 5 bases from J, with 14 bases between. The CDR3 covers 15 residues. The CDR3 nucleotides read TGCGCCAGCAGTGAAGTAGGGAGGTGGGATCAGCCCCAGCATTTT. The encoded protein is CASSEVGRWDQPQHF.

In its sample, this clonotype was seen many times. The rearrangement joins TRBV20-1 to TRBJ2-1, with 8 positions matching TRBD2. The CDR3 contains 14 residues. Germline V CDR1 and CDR2: DFQATT, SNEGSKA (reference sequence). J lost 0 bases, V lost 3 bases, and 1 base had no gene match. The CDR3 nucleotides are TGCAGTGCTAGTCGGGGGGGCTCCTACAATGAGCAGTTCTTC. It codes for CSASRGGSYNEQFF.

This clonotype was picked up a small number of times. This chain links TRBV20-1 with TRBJ2-1; 8 bases match TRBD2. V trimming: 0 bases; J trimming: 15 bases; junction bases outside the gene matches: 10. This CDR3 region has 13 residues. CDR1 is DFQATT and CDR2 is SNEGSKA in the germline V gene (reference sequence). The CDR3 nucleotides read TGCAGTGCTAGAGATCCGCTAGCGGGTGCTTCGTTCTTC. Protein: CSARDPLAGASFF.